This T cell receptor beta chain derives from a study of blood T cell repertoires in COVID-19. Across the study: Sources were T cells, B-cell-depleted T cells, or PBMCs; the material itself was cDNA or gDNA.

Authors' methods: Reference gene primer amplification gave nucleated cell count estimates. The protocol was immunoSEQ multiplex PCR, while the TCRdb copy is restricted to in-frame clones and leaves out a portion. Clone size and the V and J calls come from that table; the DNA yielded D and trimming. Of about 16,000 clones detected, approximately 91% appear once; the ten largest clones hold 25% to 40%. Those enrolled in Seattle joined during active infection and were followed longitudinally afterward. The CDR3 covers 13 residues. Germline CDR1 is SNHLY and CDR2 is FYNNEI. With 3 bases removed from V and 6 bases from J, the gap between germline ends came to 9 bases.

This receptor was taken from a woman aged 80 or older with COVID-19, enrolled during active disease. Input material: peripheral blood. V gene TRBV2 combines with J gene TRBJ2-1, with TRBD1 as a possible D gene (5 bases). CDR3 DNA sequence: TGTGCCAGCAGTGAGTGGGGCGGCAATGAGCAGTTCTTC. Translating gives CASSEWGGNEQFF.